This TCR beta chain derives from a study of cytomegalovirus exposure and HLA in healthy donors. V was trimmed by 0 bases and J by 3 bases, leaving 9 bases between them. The CDR3 totals 14 residues. Germline V gene sequence: CDR1 MGHRA, CDR2 YSYEKL. The PCR had 60 Vbeta and 13 Jbeta primers. The data were produced by immunoSEQ multiplex PCR, yet TCRdb's version contains in-frame clones alone and is incomplete. The sample comprises around 210,000 clones, around four fifths of which are singletons, and roughly 0.45% rests with the top ten. This chain joins TRBV4-1 and TRBJ2-7; TRBD2 is a possible D gene (6 bases). Sequenced input: PBMCs. The receptor's source is a boy younger than 18 in good health and CMV-seronegative. The CDR3 DNA reads as TGCGCCAGCAGCCAAGATGGGGGGATCTACGAGCAGTACTTC. It yields the protein CASSQDGGIYEQYF.